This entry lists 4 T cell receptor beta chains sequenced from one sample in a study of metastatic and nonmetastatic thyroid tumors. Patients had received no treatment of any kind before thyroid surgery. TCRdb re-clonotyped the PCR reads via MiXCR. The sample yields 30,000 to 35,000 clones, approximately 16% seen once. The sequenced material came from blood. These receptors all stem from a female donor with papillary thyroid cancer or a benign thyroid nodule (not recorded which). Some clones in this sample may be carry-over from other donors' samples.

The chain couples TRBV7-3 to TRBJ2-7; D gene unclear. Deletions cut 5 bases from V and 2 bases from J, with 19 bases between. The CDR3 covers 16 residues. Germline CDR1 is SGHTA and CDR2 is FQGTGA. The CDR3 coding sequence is TGTGCCAGCAGCCCAAGGGCGGCTGGTGAGACCTACGAGCAGTACTTC. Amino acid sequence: CASSPRAAGETYEQYF.

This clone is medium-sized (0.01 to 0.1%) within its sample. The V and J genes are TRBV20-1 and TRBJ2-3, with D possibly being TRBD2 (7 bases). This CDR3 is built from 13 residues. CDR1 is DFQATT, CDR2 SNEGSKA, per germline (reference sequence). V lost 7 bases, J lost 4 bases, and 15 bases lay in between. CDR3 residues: CSGEGTGSDTQYF. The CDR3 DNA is TGCAGTGGGGAGGGCACAGGGTCAGATACGCAGTATTTT.

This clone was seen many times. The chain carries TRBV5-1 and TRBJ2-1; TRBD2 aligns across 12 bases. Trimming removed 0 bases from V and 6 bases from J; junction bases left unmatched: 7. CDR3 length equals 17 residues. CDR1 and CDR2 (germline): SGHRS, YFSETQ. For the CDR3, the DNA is TGCGCCAGCAGCTTGGAAACTAGCGGGAGGTGGGGCAATGAGCAGTTCTTC. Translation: CASSLETSGRWGNEQFF.

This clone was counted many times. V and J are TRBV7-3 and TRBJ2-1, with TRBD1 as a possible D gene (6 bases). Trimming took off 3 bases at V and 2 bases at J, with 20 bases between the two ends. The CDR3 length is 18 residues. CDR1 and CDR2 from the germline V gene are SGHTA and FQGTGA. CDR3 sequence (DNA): TGTGCCAGCAGCTTGAGTGGGGGATGGGACAATACCTACAATGAGCAGTTCTTC. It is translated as CASSLSGGWDNTYNEQFF.